This is a list of T cell receptor beta chains from one sample in a study of T cells in Graves' hyperthyroidism and ophthalmopathy. TCRdb reprocessed the multiplex PCR reads with MiXCR, giving one entry per CDR3 protein. Among around 690,000 distinct CDR3 sequences, around 20% were seen once, and the ten largest hold approximately 30%. The sample consisted of blood. All receptors derive from a young man with Graves' ophthalmopathy. Both conserved end residues are part of each CDR3.

>TRBV12-3/TRBV12-4|TRBJ1-5
CASGLTQGLGNQPQHF
>TRBV11-2|TRBJ2-5
CASSLKLAGVETQYF
>TRBV3-1|TRBJ2-5
CASSQGTSGRSLGGETQYF
>TRBV12-3/TRBV12-4|TRBJ2-5
CASRHGETQYF
>TRBV6-1|TRBJ1-5
CASNTGWGMPQHF
>TRBV28|TRBJ1-6
CASSHRGASYNSPLHF
>TRBV19|TRBJ2-1
CASSIAGGLYNEQFF
>TRBV20-1|TRBJ2-7
CSASRGYAYEQYF
>TRBV14|TRBJ1-2
CASSQDRGGYGYTF
>TRBV10-3|TRBJ1-6
CAISESSLPNSPLHF
>TRBV5-1|TRBJ2-3
CASSKGLASSTDTQYF
>TRBV28|TRBJ2-2
CASSSPGTANTGELFF
>TRBV11-2|TRBJ2-1
CASSLSGPWDEQFF
>TRBV12-3/TRBV12-4|TRBJ2-1
CASSEASGAYNEQFF
>TRBV28|TRBJ2-7
CASSFPGQGVPSYEQYF
>TRBV30|TRBJ1-5
CAWSDGYSNQPQHF
>TRBV6-2/TRBV6-3|TRBJ1-4
CASSSSFGFVNEKLFF
>TRBV7-9|TRBJ2-1
CASSPTSGKLGNEQFF
>TRBV28|TRBJ2-7
CASSLWDRVYEQYF
>TRBV6-1|TRBJ2-7
CASSSGTGAFEQYF
>TRBV20-1|TRBJ2-6
CSASNPAGASGANVLTF
>TRBV6-2/TRBV6-3|TRBJ2-1
CASSSGQGAYEQFF
>TRBV27|TRBJ1-1
CASSPVGPQLEAFF
>TRBV20-1|TRBJ2-2
CSARAKAGTGELFF
>TRBV6-6|TRBJ1-1
CASSYADGGYQGAFF
>TRBV20-1|TRBJ1-5
CSASRGAVGDQPQHF
>TRBV11-3|TRBJ2-2
CASSVVGQNTGELFF
>TRBV18|TRBJ1-5
CASSPDGYQPQHF
>TRBV9|TRBJ2-7
CASSVGQGARYEQYF
>TRBV5-4|TRBJ2-7
CASSPTGQFAHEQYF
>TRBV7-8|TRBJ1-1
CASSRETGNTEAFF